The present T cell receptor (beta chain) was sequenced within a study of Graves' ophthalmopathy and Graves' hyperthyroidism. CDR1 and CDR2 from the germline V gene are LGHDT and YNNKEL (reference sequence). The CDR3 extends over 14 amino acids. Between the trimmed V and J ends, which lost 4 bases and 4 bases, there was a span of 13 bases. Using RNA transcripts, the TCR beta CDR3 regions were amplified. First-round RT-PCR used HTBI primers; second-round multiplex PCR followed. Using its own MiXCR run on the multiplex PCR reads, TCRdb lists one record per CDR3 protein. The sample yields about 150,000 distinct CDR3 sequences, 30% to 45% seen once. This clonotype was seen many times.

The specimen was peripheral blood. The rearrangement uses TRBV3-1 and TRBJ2-5; TRBD1 or TRBD2 may be the D gene (5 bases each). The receptor was derived from a woman aged 40 to 55 with Graves' ophthalmopathy. The CDR3 coding sequence is TGTGCCAGCAGCCGGGACCGTTTGTCAGAGACCCAGTACTTC. The encoded protein is CASSRDRLSETQYF.